This entry lists 9 T cell receptor beta chains sequenced from one sample in a study of sequential checkpoint blockade in melanoma. Sequencing was performed with immunoSEQ multiplex PCR; in TCRdb, only in-frame clones are kept and a portion is missing. Among more than 9,500 clones listed, about four fifths were seen once. Treatment meaning: randomized to nivolumab then ipilimumab (arm A) or the reverse (arm B). The sample here was CD8+ T cells sorted from blood (inferred from file names), taken from a patient given nivolumab and ipilimumab in sequence. These receptors were obtained from a human donor with melanoma.

This clone has just a few counts. The rearrangement joins TRBV27 to TRBJ2-7, with TRBD1 identical over 7 bases. CDR1 and CDR2 (germline): MNHEY, SMNVEV (reference sequence). The CDR3 length is 14 residues. V gave up 1 base and J gave up 1 base; unmatched junction bases: 1. Here the CDR3 reads CASSLWTGSYEQYF. CDR3 DNA sequence: TGTGCCAGCAGTTTATGGACAGGTTCCTACGAGCAGTACTTC.

The chain joins TRBV11-2 to TRBJ2-7, with D unclear. Trimming shortened V by 0 bases and J by 2 bases, and 11 bases separated the two germline ends. Germline lookup yields CDR1 SGHAT and CDR2 FQNNGV. The CDR3 runs to 15 residues. Here the CDR3 DNA reads TGTGCCAGCAGCTTAGAGGCAGTCAGTACCTACGAGCAGTACTTC. Its translation is CASSLEAVSTYEQYF. Drawing the rest from reference TRBV11-2 and TRBJ2-7, the complete variable domain is EAGVAQSPRYKIIEKRQSVAFWCNPISGHATLYWYQQILGQGPKLLIQFQNNGVVDDSQLPKDRFSAERLKGVDSTLKIQPAKLEDSAVYLCASSLEAVSTYEQYFGPGTRLTVT.

This sequence joins TRBV6-5 and TRBJ2-1; D not certain. Germline values: CDR1 MNHEY, CDR2 SVGAGI. The CDR3 is 11 amino acids. Trimming took off 7 bases at V and 5 bases at J, with 6 bases between the two ends. Written as DNA, the CDR3 is TGTGCCAGCATTCTAAACAATGAGCAGTTCTTC. Residues: CASILNNEQFF.

This clone was picked up one time. CDR3 sequence (DNA): TGCGCCAGCAGCCAAGGGCCGCGGGGAGACAATGAGCAGTTCTTC. It codes for CASSQGPRGDNEQFF. The chain uses TRBV4-3 and TRBJ2-1, with D possibly matching TRBD2 (6 bases). This CDR3 has 15 residues. Germline V gene sequence: CDR1 LGHNA, CDR2 YSLEER. With 1 base removed from V and 5 bases from J, the gap between germline ends came to 12 bases.

This chain uses TRBV18 with TRBJ2-7, with 8 bases that match TRBD1. The germline V gene has CDR1 KGHSH and CDR2 LQKENI. This CDR3 has 13 amino acids. V was pared by 4 bases and J by 3 bases, with 2 bases of the junction left unmatched. This CDR3 reads CASSLGQGYEQYF. In DNA form, the CDR3 reads TGTGCCAGCTCACTCGGACAGGGCTACGAGCAGTACTTC.

This chain uses TRBV2 with TRBJ1-1; a possible D gene is TRBD1 (6 bases). The germline V gene has CDR1 SNHLY and CDR2 FYNNEI. This CDR3 has 15 amino acids. V was trimmed by 2 bases and J by 5 bases, leaving 15 bases between them. The DNA for the CDR3 is TGTGCCAGCAGTGAATTTGGGGGGCGGGGGACTGAAGCTTTCTTT. Its translation is CASSEFGGRGTEAFF.

Here the CDR3 reads CASSTSEIWNQPQHF. The CDR3 DNA sequence: TGTGCCAGCAGTACCTCGGAGATTTGGAATCAGCCCCAGCATTTT. The chain employs TRBV28 and TRBJ1-5; D gene unclear. Trimming pared 5 bases from V and 4 bases from J, leaving 15 bases between. This CDR3 spans 15 amino acids. CDR1 MDHEN and CDR2 SYDVKM come from the germline V gene.

The gene calls are TRBV7-9 and TRBJ1-1; weak D call: TRBD1 (5 bases). Trimming left V 4 bases short and J 0 bases short, with 15 bases between. Per germline, CDR1 SEHNR and CDR2 FQNEAQ (reference sequence). The CDR3 loop spans 16 amino acids. The chain's CDR3 is CASSSSGTAMNTEAFF. CDR3 DNA: TGTGCCAGCAGCTCTTCCGGGACTGCCATGAACACTGAAGCTTTCTTT.

The V call is TRBV28, the J call TRBJ1-1; the match to TRBD1 covers 7 bases. There are 15 residues in the CDR3. Trimming took 6 bases from V and 5 from J; bases not matched to a gene: 12. The germline V gene has CDR1 MDHEN and CDR2 SYDVKM. The CDR3 DNA sequence: TGTGCCAGCAGGCAAAGGGGGACAGTCCAAACTGAAGCTTTCTTT. Residues: CASRQRGTVQTEAFF.